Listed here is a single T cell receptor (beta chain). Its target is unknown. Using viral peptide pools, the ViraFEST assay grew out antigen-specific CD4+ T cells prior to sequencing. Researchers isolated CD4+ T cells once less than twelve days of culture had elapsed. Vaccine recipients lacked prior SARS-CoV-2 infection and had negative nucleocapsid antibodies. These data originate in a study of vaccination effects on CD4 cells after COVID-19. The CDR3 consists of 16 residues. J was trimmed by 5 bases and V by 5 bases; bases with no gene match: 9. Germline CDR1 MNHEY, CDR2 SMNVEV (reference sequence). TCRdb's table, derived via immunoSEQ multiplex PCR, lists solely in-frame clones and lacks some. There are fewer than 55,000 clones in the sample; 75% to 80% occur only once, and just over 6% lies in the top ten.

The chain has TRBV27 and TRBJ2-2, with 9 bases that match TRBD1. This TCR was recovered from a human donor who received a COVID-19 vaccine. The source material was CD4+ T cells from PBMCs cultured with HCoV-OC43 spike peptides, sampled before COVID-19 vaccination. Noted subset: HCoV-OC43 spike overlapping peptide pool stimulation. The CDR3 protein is CASSLRTGDKTGELFF. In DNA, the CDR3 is TGTGCCAGCAGTCTCCGGACAGGGGATAAGACCGGGGAGCTGTTTTTT.